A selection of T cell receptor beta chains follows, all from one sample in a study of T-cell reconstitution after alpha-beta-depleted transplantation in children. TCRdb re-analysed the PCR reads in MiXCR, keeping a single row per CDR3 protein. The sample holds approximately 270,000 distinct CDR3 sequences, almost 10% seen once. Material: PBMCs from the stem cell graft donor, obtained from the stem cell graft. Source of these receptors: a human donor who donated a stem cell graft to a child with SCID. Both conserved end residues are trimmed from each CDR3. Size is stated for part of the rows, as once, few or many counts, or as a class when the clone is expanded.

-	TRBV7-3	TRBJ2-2	ASSYLGHAGGETGELF
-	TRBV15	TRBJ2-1	ATSRGDDTSYNEQF
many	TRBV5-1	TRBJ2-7	ASSDSVQSYEQY
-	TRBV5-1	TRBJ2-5	ASSLVVTDQKETQY
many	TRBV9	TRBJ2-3	ASSVRSGPDTQY
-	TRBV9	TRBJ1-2	ASSGDGYT
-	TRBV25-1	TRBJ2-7	ASSGRIYEQY
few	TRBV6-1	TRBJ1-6	ASSALSGDNSPLH
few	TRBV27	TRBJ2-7	ASSLLGQGSYEQY
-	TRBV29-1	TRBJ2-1	SVEEVYSDYNEQF
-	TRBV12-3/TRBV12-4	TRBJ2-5	ASAAGSGGETQY
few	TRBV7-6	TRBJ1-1	ASSLVDRGMKNTEAF
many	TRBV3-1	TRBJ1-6	ASSQVPRDSPLH
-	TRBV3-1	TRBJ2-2	ASSQDPQRTGELF
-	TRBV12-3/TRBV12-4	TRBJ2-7	ASSLGRADGGVKQY
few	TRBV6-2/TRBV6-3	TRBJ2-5	ASSSAETQY
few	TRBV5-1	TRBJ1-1	ASSPSVGMGLMNTEAF
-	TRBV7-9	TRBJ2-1	ASSGGTGGIGNEQF
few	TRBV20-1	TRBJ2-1	SARVGEGYNEQF
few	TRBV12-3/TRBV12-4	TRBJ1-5	ASSRQGLQGSNQPQH
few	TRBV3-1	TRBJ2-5	ASSQEQGFETQY
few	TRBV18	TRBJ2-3	ASSPERAGADTQY
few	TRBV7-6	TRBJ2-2	ASSASGQLNTGELF
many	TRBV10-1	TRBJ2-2	ASLQGANTGELF
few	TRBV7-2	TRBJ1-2	ASSLYVALREFGYT
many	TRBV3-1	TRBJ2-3	ASSQQSLPSYTQY
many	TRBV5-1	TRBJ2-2	ASSLEGGTGELF
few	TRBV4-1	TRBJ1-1	ASSQVQGTTEAF
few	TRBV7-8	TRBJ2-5	ASKGTAQETQY
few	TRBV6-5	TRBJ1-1	ASSYRQFNTEAF
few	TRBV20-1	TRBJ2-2	SARDYARGYAGELF
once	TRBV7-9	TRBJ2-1	ASSLVVGHNEQF
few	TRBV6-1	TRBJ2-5	ASSPRLAGISETQY
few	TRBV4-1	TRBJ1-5	ASSLLGQGNQPQH
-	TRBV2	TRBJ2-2	ASSEEGGTGELF
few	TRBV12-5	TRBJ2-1	ASRGGAFNEQF
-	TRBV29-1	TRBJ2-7	SARVGSLGSYEQY
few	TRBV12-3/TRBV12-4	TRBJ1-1	ASSFGGAEAF
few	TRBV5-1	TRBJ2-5	ASSLFPVGTGSQETQY
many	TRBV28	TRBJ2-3	ASSLAGGSDTQY
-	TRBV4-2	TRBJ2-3	ASNSGGRTDTQY
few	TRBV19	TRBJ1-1	ASRDRAVGTEAF
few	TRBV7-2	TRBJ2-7	ASSLVPGGQYEQY
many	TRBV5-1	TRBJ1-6	ASSLQAAGPLH
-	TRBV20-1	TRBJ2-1	SARDLRLAGEQF
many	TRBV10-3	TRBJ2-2	AISVGTDPTGELF
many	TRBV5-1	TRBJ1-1	ASSLVTENTEAF
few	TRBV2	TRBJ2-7	ASSARRGSSYEQY
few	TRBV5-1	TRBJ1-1	ASSLDGLGNTEAF
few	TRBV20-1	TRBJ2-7	SARAVAGGEQY
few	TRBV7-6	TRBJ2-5	ASSGVSGGNQETQY
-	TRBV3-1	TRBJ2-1	ASSQASTDEQF
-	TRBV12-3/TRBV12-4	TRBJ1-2	ASTRDRVDGYT
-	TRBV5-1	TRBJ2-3	ASRTGGGTDTQY
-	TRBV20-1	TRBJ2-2	SARAAGTDNTGELF